Shown below are 25 T cell receptor beta chains from a single sample sequenced in a study of blood T cell repertoires in COVID-19. Clones were sequenced by immunoSEQ multiplex PCR, and TCRdb holds only the in-frame ones, with some missing. Of about 340,000 clones in the sample, about 93% were seen once. Input material: peripheral blood. These receptors were collected from a woman aged 18-35 years who had recovered from COVID-19.

In its sample, this clone was seen once. This chain uses TRBV5-6 with TRBJ2-3; no clear D gene. V dropped 2 bases and J dropped 2 bases, with 6 bases sitting between them. Per the germline V gene, CDR1 is SGHDT and CDR2 is YYEEEE. The CDR3 has 13 amino acids. The CDR3 here is CASSLLYTDTQYF. CDR3 nucleotides: TGTGCCAGCAGCTTATTGTACACAGATACGCAGTATTTT.

V usage is TRBV7-6 and J usage is TRBJ1-5, with unresolved D. The CDR3 length is 13 residues. The germline V and J ends were trimmed by 0 bases and 6 bases, with 6 bases remaining between them. Germline-derived CDR1 and CDR2 are SGHVS and FNYEAQ. The CDR3 DNA reads as TGTGCCAGCAGCTTAGCGTATCGTCAGCCCCAGCATTTT. Residues: CASSLAYRQPQHF.

This rearrangement joins TRBV28 to TRBJ2-1; D is undetermined. Deletions cut 5 bases from V and 6 bases from J, with 14 bases between. The CDR3 sequence is 14 residues long. Looked up from germline, CDR1 is MDHEN and CDR2 is SYDVKM. The CDR3 nucleotides are TGTGCCAGCAGTCATCCGGTCTCCCTCAATGAGCAGTTCTTC. Its protein is CASSHPVSLNEQFF.

The chain combines TRBV30 with TRBJ1-5, with D possibly being TRBD1 (6 bases). CDR3 size: 15 residues. CDR1 is GTSNPN and CDR2 is SVGIG in the germline V gene (reference sequence). V was pared by 2 bases and J by 5 bases, with 16 bases between. This CDR3 reads CAWSKIQGWDQPQHF. DNA of the CDR3: TGTGCCTGGAGTAAAATACAGGGTTGGGATCAGCCCCAGCATTTT.

The chain combines TRBV6-1 with TRBJ1-2; 10 bases line up with TRBD1. CDR3 length equals 16 residues. V lost 2 bases and J lost 5; bases outside the gene matches: 8. Germline V CDR1 and CDR2: MNHNS, SASEGT. The CDR3 reads CASSEPSRTGGYGYTF. The CDR3 DNA is TGTGCCAGCAGTGAACCATCCCGGACAGGGGGTTATGGCTACACCTTC.

Of note for this clone: Other DNA sequences in this specimen translate into the identical CDR3. The chain carries TRBV19 and TRBJ1-4; the match to TRBD1 covers 8 bases. The CDR3 covers 14 residues. CDR1 is LNHDA and CDR2 is SQIVND in the germline V gene (reference sequence). V gave up 2 bases and J gave up 8 bases; unmatched junction bases: 4. The CDR3 DNA reads as TGTGCCAGTAGTATACAGGGGGCTGGGGAAAAACTGTTTTTT. It translates to CASSIQGAGEKLFF. Looking up the rest from reference TRBV19 and TRBJ1-4 gives the full variable domain: DGGITQSPKYLFRKEGQNVTLSCEQNLNHDAMYWYRQDPGQGLRLIYYSQIVNDFQKGDIAEGYSVSREKKESFPLTVTSAQKNPTAFYLCASSIQGAGEKLFFGSGTQLSVL.

In the case of this clone: The sample holds other DNA sequences that translate to the same CDR3. The V call is TRBV30, the J call TRBJ1-1; D unresolved. Between the trimmed V and J ends, which lost 5 bases and 4 bases, there was a span of 11 bases. CDR1 and CDR2 (germline): GTSNPN, SVGIG (reference sequence). This CDR3 comprises 12 residues. The DNA for the CDR3 is TGTGCCTGGTCAAGAGTTGGCACTGAAGCTTTCTTT. Its translation: CAWSRVGTEAFF.

V usage is TRBV5-6 and J usage is TRBJ2-1, with TRBD2 matching 10 bases. Per germline, CDR1 SGHDT and CDR2 YYEEEE. The CDR3 loop spans 17 amino acids. The junction had 15 bases not matched to a gene; V was cut back by 4 bases and J by 8 bases. CDR3 loop: CASSPALLAGESYEQFF. For the CDR3, the DNA is TGTGCCAGCAGCCCGGCCCTCCTAGCGGGAGAGTCGTATGAGCAGTTCTTC.

The chain links TRBV10-3 to TRBJ2-5; 7 nucleotides align to TRBD1. This CDR3 has 13 residues. Unmatched junction bases numbered 5, after V lost 5 bases and J lost 5 bases. The germline V gene encodes CDR1 ENHRY and CDR2 SYGVKD. The CDR3 sequence: CAISTGDGETQYF. In nucleotides, the CDR3 is TGTGCCATCAGTACAGGGGACGGGGAGACCCAGTACTTC.

Here the CDR3 DNA reads TGTGCCAGCAGCAGGAGCGGGAGGATAAATACGCAGTATTTT. Translation: CASSRSGRINTQYF. This rearrangement joins TRBV6-5 to TRBJ2-3; TRBD2 aligns across 9 bases. This CDR3 spans 14 amino acids. Germline CDR1 is MNHEY and CDR2 is SVGAGI. Trimming at V came to 6 bases and at J to 7 bases, leaving 8 bases not matched to a gene.

The sample holds a few counts of this clone. Additional DNA sequences in this sample encode the identical CDR3. This rearrangement joins TRBV18 to TRBJ1-2; tentative D call: TRBD1 (6 bases). The CDR3 runs to 13 residues. Trimming took 3 bases from V and 4 from J, leaving 9 bases between them. Looked up from germline, CDR1 is KGHSH and CDR2 is LQKENI. CDR3 amino acids: CASSPDRSYGYTF. In DNA, the CDR3 is TGTGCCAGCTCACCCGACAGGTCCTATGGCTACACCTTC.

The chain is built from TRBV29-1 and TRBJ1-2, with no clear D. From germline, CDR1 is SQVTM and CDR2 ANQGSEA. Trimming cost V 7 bases and J 4 bases, with 7 bases left between them. This CDR3 has 10 amino acids. The CDR3 reads CSAYSYGYTF. In DNA form, the CDR3 reads TGCAGCGCCTACAGCTATGGCTACACCTTC.

The chain employs TRBV18 and TRBJ2-3; perhaps TRBD2 as D (5 bases). Trimming stripped 3 bases from V and 2 bases from J, with 12 bases between. The CDR3 consists of 15 residues. Germline assignment: CDR1 KGHSH and CDR2 LQKENI. CDR3 amino acids: CASSPTGVHTDTQYF. CDR3 in DNA: TGTGCCAGCTCACCGACCGGGGTACACACAGATACGCAGTATTTT.

The V and J genes are TRBV24-1 and TRBJ2-7, with D possibly TRBD1 on 6 matching bases. V lost 4 bases, J lost 2 bases, and 14 bases lay in between. The length of the CDR3 is 15 residues. CDR1 KGHDR and CDR2 SFDVKD come from the germline V gene. In DNA form, the CDR3 reads TGTGCCACCAGTGACCCCCCGGGACAAACCTACGAGCAGTACGTC. Protein sequence: CATSDPPGQTYEQYV.

This clone was recorded only once. J is TRBJ2-1 and V is TRBV6-4, with 11 bases aligning to TRBD2. The ends lost 6 bases at V and 5 bases at J; junction bases unmatched: 6. This CDR3 region has 15 residues. Germline V CDR1 and CDR2: MRHNA, SNTAGT. In DNA, the CDR3 is TGTGCCAGCAGCCCGTCACTAGCGGGGGACAATGAGCAGTTCTTC. Translated: CASSPSLAGDNEQFF.

The CDR3 nucleotides are TGTGCCAGCAGCTGGGGTTCCGGACAGGGCGGTGAGCAGTTCTTC. This sequence encodes CASSWGSGQGGEQFF. V is TRBV11-2 and J is TRBJ2-1; 8 nucleotides agree with TRBD1. CDR3 length: 15 amino acids. J gave up 9 bases and V 4 bases, and 11 bases lay outside the gene matches. CDR1 and CDR2 (germline): SGHAT, FQNNGV.

V is TRBV21-1 and J is TRBJ1-1; TRBD1, the table's D call, lacks a check against the DNA. TRBV21-1 represents a pseudogene. The CDR3 spans 14 residues. CDR3 nucleotide sequence: TGTGCCAGCAGCAACAGGTTTGGGAACACTGAAGCTTTCTTT. Amino acids: CASSNRFGNTEAFF.

This chain uses TRBV7-2 with TRBJ1-4; D is uncertain. Germline lookup yields CDR1 SGHTA and CDR2 FQGNSA. The V end was cut by 4 bases, the J end by 9 bases, with 12 bases between. This CDR3 contains 13 residues. CDR3 sequence (DNA): TGTGCCAGCAGCTCTTTTGTCCCTAAAAAACTGTTTTTT. Encoded protein: CASSSFVPKKLFF.

This clone has only one observation. The chain carries TRBV14 and TRBJ2-1; TRBD2 matches at 7 bases. V gave up 2 bases and J gave up 4 bases; unmatched junction bases: 8. The V gene's germline CDR1 is SGHDN and CDR2 FVKESK. The CDR3 consists of 16 residues. The CDR3 protein is CASSQLVGRSYNEQFF. The CDR3 bases are TGTGCCAGCAGCCAATTAGTCGGGAGGTCTTACAATGAGCAGTTCTTC.

The chain combines TRBV6-5 with TRBJ2-1, with D perhaps TRBD2 (6 bases). The V gene lost 6 bases and the J gene lost 9 bases, with 18 bases spanning the gap. The CDR3 spans 14 residues. Germline V gene sequence: CDR1 MNHEY, CDR2 SVGAGI. DNA for the CDR3: TGTGCCAGCAGAGGAGGGGTGGCGGGAAGTGAGCAGTTCTTC. It yields the protein CASRGGVAGSEQFF.

The rearrangement links TRBV5-6 to TRBJ2-1; 9 bases fit TRBD2. The CDR3 spans 15 residues. Germline V CDR1 and CDR2: SGHDT, YYEEEE. V shed 5 bases, J shed 6 bases, and the junction held 9 bases outside the gene matches. The CDR3 sequence is CASSLIAGAGNEQFF. DNA of the CDR3: TGTGCCAGCAGTCTTATAGCGGGGGCGGGCAATGAGCAGTTCTTC.

The chain is built from TRBV19 and TRBJ1-1, with D possibly TRBD1 on 5 matching bases. Germline CDR1 and CDR2: LNHDA and SQIVND (reference sequence). The germline V and J ends were trimmed by 2 bases and 6 bases, with 22 bases remaining between them. This CDR3 contains 17 residues. The CDR3 sequence is CASSIRLGGAGAAEAFF. In nucleotides, the CDR3 is TGTGCCAGTAGTATAAGATTAGGAGGGGCGGGAGCGGCTGAAGCTTTCTTT.

The chain is built from TRBV6-2 or TRBV6-3 and TRBJ1-5; D may be TRBD1 (5 bases). From germline, CDR1 is MNHEY and CDR2 SVGEGT. The CDR3 has 15 amino acids. V lost 6 bases and J 0 bases, leaving 12 bases between the germline ends. The CDR3: CASSRGAYSNQPQHF. The DNA for the CDR3 is TGTGCCAGCAGCCGCGGGGCTTATAGCAATCAGCCCCAGCATTTT.

The chain has TRBV25-1 and TRBJ2-2, with D unclear. V lost 5 bases and J 6 bases, leaving 10 bases between the germline ends. Germline V gives CDR1 MGHDK, CDR2 SYGVNS. The CDR3 consists of 13 residues. For the CDR3, the DNA is TGTGCCAGCAGTCGTCGGGTCCCCGGGGAGCTGTTTTTT. Residues: CASSRRVPGELFF.

The chain recombines TRBV7-6 with TRBJ1-4, with D unresolved. With 5 bases removed from V and 3 bases from J, the gap between germline ends came to 4 bases. This CDR3 has 12 amino acids. Germline V gene sequence: CDR1 SGHVS, CDR2 FNYEAQ. CDR3 in amino acids: CASSSSNEKLFF. The CDR3 DNA is TGTGCCAGCAGCAGCTCTAATGAAAAACTGTTTTTT.